The clone carrying this T cell receptor beta chain was detected ten times or more. This specimen belongs to a study of regulatory T cells in long-lasting Graves disease. Trimming cost V 6 bases and J 4 bases; bases outside gene matches: 14. CDR1 and CDR2 from the germline V gene are WSHSY and SAAADI. This CDR3 is built from 16 residues. Time point described: newly diagnosed GD, antithyroid drugs for less than 3 months. PBMC-derived RNA was used for the TCR library. Library construction for TCR beta used iRepertoire HTBI primers and Arm-PCR of CDR3 regions. One entry per CDR3 protein results from TCRdb running MiXCR on the multiplex PCR reads. The table lists about 540,000 distinct CDR3 sequences, approximately 12% of them singletons. A further study also used this sample, focusing on T cells in Graves' hyperthyroidism and ophthalmopathy. This second study notes: Uncontrolled infection, other autoimmune disease, pregnancy or lactation barred patients from enrollment.

This chain uses TRBV10-2 with TRBJ1-1; 7 nucleotides line up with TRBD1. The TCR was taken from a man between 25 and 39 years old with Graves disease. This specimen consisted of peripheral blood mononuclear cells (PBMCs), obtained at new diagnosis, from a patient treated with antithyroid drugs. CDR3 DNA: TGCGCCAGCAGCGCTTACAGGGGACGGAGGGTCACTGAAGCTTTCTTT. Translated, it gives CASSAYRGRRVTEAFF.